This TCR beta chain was observed in a study of beta chain features in type 1 diabetes. For the study at large: No age, gender or cell yield differences were seen between patients and healthy donors.

Reverse transcribing all isolated RNA meant expressed TCRB transcripts were sequenced. Sequencing used immunoSEQ multiplex PCR; TCRdb keeps in-frame clones, though not all of them. This sample yields about 180,000 clones, of which about 13% are seen a single time; 0.62% belongs to the top ten. Cell sorting via CD45RO/CCR7/CD25/CD127/CD95/CD27 was performed to obtain CD4+ naive, central memory, regulatory and stem cell-like memory cells. This receptor was taken from a woman aged 18 to 35 in good health. Sequenced sample: central memory CD4+ T cells from blood.

CDR3 protein: CAISDPGGWDGTDTQYF. CDR3 DNA: TGTGCCATCAGTGATCCGGGAGGGTGGGATGGCACAGATACGCAGTATTTT. The rearrangement links TRBV10-3 to TRBJ2-3; 8 bases are shared with TRBD2. Germline V gene lookup returns CDR1 ENHRY and CDR2 SYGVKD. There are 17 residues in the CDR3. J gave up 1 base and V 3 bases, and 9 bases lay outside the gene matches.